Sequencing of this T cell receptor (beta chain) was carried out in a study of cytomegalovirus exposure and HLA in healthy donors. Across the whole study: In a later analysis, it was reported that the roughly 120 validation repertoires had been produced on the same platform as the 670 or so repertoires belonging to the first cohort. The study's findings and limits: Subsequent analysis revealed that first-cohort TCR clusters tended to co-occur in the roughly 120 validation repertoires. Using the classifier, cytomegalovirus status was reportedly diagnosed with high specificity and sensitivity.

Profiled with immunoSEQ multiplex PCR; TCRdb holds only in-frame clones, not every one. Of over 120,000 clones listed, approximately 90% are singletons. Note on this clone: The antigen remains undetermined.

This CDR3 is 16 amino acids long. CDR1 and CDR2 from the germline V gene are SGDLS and YYNGEE. J lost 6 bases, V lost 2 bases, and 11 bases had no gene match. The rearrangement uses TRBV9 and TRBJ2-1; TRBD2 agrees at 7 bases. The source is a woman aged 25 to 39 in good health and CMV-seropositive. The specimen was PBMCs. The CDR3 DNA is TGTGCCAGCAGCGTTGGGGGTGGGAGGGCCGGCAATGAGCAGTTCTTC. Its protein product is CASSVGGGRAGNEQFF. Together with reference TRBV9 and TRBJ2-1, the CDR3 gives the full variable domain: DSGVTQTPKHLITATGQRVTLRCSPRSGDLSVYWYQQSLDQGLQFLIQYYNGEERAKGNILERFSAQQFPDLHSELNLSSLELGDSALYFCASSVGGGRAGNEQFFGPGTRLTVL.